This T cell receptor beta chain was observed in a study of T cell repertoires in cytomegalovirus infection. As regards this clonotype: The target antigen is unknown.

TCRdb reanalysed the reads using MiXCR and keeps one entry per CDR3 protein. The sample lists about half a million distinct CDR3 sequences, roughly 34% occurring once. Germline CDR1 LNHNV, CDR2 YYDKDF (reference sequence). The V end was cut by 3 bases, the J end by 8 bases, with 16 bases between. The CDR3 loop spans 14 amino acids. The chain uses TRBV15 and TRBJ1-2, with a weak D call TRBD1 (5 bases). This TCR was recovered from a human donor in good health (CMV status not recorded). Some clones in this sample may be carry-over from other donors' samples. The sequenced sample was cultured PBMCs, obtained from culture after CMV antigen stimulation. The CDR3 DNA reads TGTGCCACCAGCAGCGAGGGGTTCCCGATGGGCTACACCTTC. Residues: CATSSEGFPMGYTF.